This TCR beta chain was found in a study of T cells after yellow fever vaccination. Study observations and caveats: A faster peak, day 5 versus 15, was reached by the weaker secondary response. Within FACS-sorted repertoires, abundant clonotypes contaminating from the bulk population could be present.

To note about this clonotype: Its cognate antigen is unknown.

Germline V lookup: CDR1 LGHNA, CDR2 YSLEER. This CDR3 region has 15 residues. V was cut by 0 bases and J by 3 bases, with 11 bases left in between. One entry per CDR3 protein results from TCRdb running MiXCR on the 5' RACE reads. The sample has under 550,000 distinct CDR3 sequences, just over 20% seen once. The gene calls are TRBV4-3 and TRBJ1-1, with D tentatively TRBD1 (5 bases). The receptor's source is a man aged 18 to 29 who received the YFV17D yellow fever vaccine. This specimen consisted of PBMCs, obtained roughly 20 days after the first yellow fever vaccination. As DNA, the CDR3 is TGCGCCAGCAGCCAAGACTCCCTCAGGGACACTGAAGCTTTCTTT. This codes for CASSQDSLRDTEAFF.